The rows below give T cell receptor beta chains drawn from one sample of a study of shared clonotypes between healthy human individuals. Sequenced by immunoSEQ multiplex PCR; TCRdb stores in-frame clones only, minus some. The table has about 680,000 clones, about 91% seen once. The sequenced material came from naive CD8+ T cells sorted from blood. Receptor source: a man younger than 40 in good health. The CDR3 runs from the conserved cysteine through the conserved F or W. A D gene is named only where the DNA matches it firmly. Rows may omit the clone size; those that give it use once, few, many or a size class.

-,TRBV9,-,TRBJ2-5,TGTGCCAGCACCCAAGAGACCCAGTACTTC,CASTQETQYF
TRBD1,TRBV6-5,-,TRBJ2-2,TGTGCCAGCAGTTTCGGACAGGATAACACCGGGGAGCTGTTTTTT,CASSFGQDNTGELFF
-,TRBV5-6,-,TRBJ1-5,TGTGCCAGCAGCTTGGCCGGGGCCAGAGTTCAGCCCCAGCATTTT,CASSLAGARVQPQHF
-,TRBV30,-,TRBJ1-2,TGTGCCTGCCAGACGGCTAGGCGGCAGTCGGATGGCTACACCTTC,CACQTARRQSDGYTF
TRBD2,TRBV5-6,-,TRBJ2-3,TGTGCCAGCAGCGTAGGTAGCGGGAGGCACCCAGATACGCAGTATTTT,CASSVGSGRHPDTQYF
TRBD1,TRBV5-1,-,TRBJ2-1,TGCGCCAGCAGCTCGGGGGACAGGGGGTCTCGAACGTTCTTC,CASSSGDRGSRTFF
-,TRBV9,-,TRBJ2-1,TGTGCCAGCAGCCCAGGGTTCTTC,CASSPGFF
-,TRBV4-1,-,TRBJ2-2,TGCGCCAGCAGCCCCAGACAAATCGGGAGGGAGCTGTTTTTT,CASSPRQIGRELFF
-,TRBV23-1,-,TRBJ1-5,TGCGCCAGCAGACCCTGCACCAATGCCTCCTCCGGGGCCCTCAATCAGCCCCAGCATTTT,CASRPCTNASSGALNQPQHF
-,TRBV7-9,once,TRBJ2-7,TGTGCCAGCAGCTTTAGGAGCTCCTACGAGCAGTACTTC,CASSFRSSYEQYF
-,TRBV10-3,-,TRBJ2-1,TGTGCCATCAGTGACCACCGTGTCAATGAGCAGTTCTTC,CAISDHRVNEQFF
-,TRBV6-5,-,TRBJ1-1,TGTGCCAGCAGCCTGGACGGGAACACTGAAGCTTTCTTT,CASSLDGNTEAFF
-,TRBV7-9,-,TRBJ2-7,TGTGCCAGCAGCTTGCCCCTTGGGGACTCCTACGAGCAGTACTTC,CASSLPLGDSYEQYF
-,TRBV4-3,-,TRBJ2-3,TGCGCCAGCAGCCCGCGGGTAATATCTAGCACAGATACGCAGTATTTT,CASSPRVISSTDTQYF
TRBD1,TRBV30,once,TRBJ2-7,TGTGCCTGGAGTGAAGGACAGGGCTACGAGCAGTACTTC,CAWSEGQGYEQYF
-,TRBV4-3,-,TRBJ2-1,TGCGCCAGCAGCCAAGAAGAGTCGAGCTCTTACAATGAGCAGTTCTTC,CASSQEESSSYNEQFF
TRBD2,TRBV29-1,-,TRBJ2-1,TGCAGCTTTTGGAGGACTAGCAGCAATGAGCAGTTCTTC,CSFWRTSSNEQFF
-,TRBV11-3,-,TRBJ1-1,TGTGCCAGCAGTGGGGGTACTGAAGCTTTCTTT,CASSGGTEAFF
-,TRBV7-9,-,TRBJ1-4,TGTGCCAGCAGCTTACTGGAGAGCGGTTCCGAGGGAGAAAAACTGTTTTTT,CASSLLESGSEGEKLFF
-,TRBV28,few,TRBJ2-7,TGTGCCAGCAGTCACAGATACGAGCAGTACTTC,CASSHRYEQYF
-,TRBV29-1,once,TRBJ2-3,TGCAGCGCCGATGGTAGCGGAGACACAGATACGCAGTATTTT,CSADGSGDTDTQYF
-,TRBV27,-,TRBJ2-7,TGTGCCAGCAAAGGGTTCACTCGCCCCTACGAGCAGTACTTC,CASKGFTRPYEQYF
-,TRBV12-5,-,TRBJ1-1,TGTGCTAGTGGTCTCGGGTTCACTGAAGCTTTCTTT,CASGLGFTEAFF
-,TRBV7-2,few,TRBJ2-1,TGTGCCAGCAAGCTTAGTTACAGTAACGAGCAGTTCTTC,CASKLSYSNEQFF
-,TRBV5-6,-,TRBJ1-5,TGTGCCAGCAGCGCACAGGGTTCCAATCAGCCCCAGCATTTT,CASSAQGSNQPQHF
-,TRBV14,-,TRBJ2-1,TGTGCCAGCAGCCCGGCCTGGCGGAGTCGCTCCTACAATGAGCAGTTCTTC,CASSPAWRSRSYNEQFF
-,TRBV15,-,TRBJ2-7,TGTGCCACCGCCGTCCGGGACCCTCGCGGGTTACGTGACGAGCAGTACTTC,CATAVRDPRGLRDEQYF
-,TRBV5-4,once,TRBJ2-7,TGTGCCAGCAGCAACAGCGGGTATCCCTACGAGCAGTACTTC,CASSNSGYPYEQYF
TRBD1,TRBV2,-,TRBJ1-5,TGTGCCAGCAGTGAGTCCGGGACAGTTTATAGCAATCAGCCCCAGCATTTT,CASSESGTVYSNQPQHF
TRBD1,TRBV27,-,TRBJ1-1,TGTGCCAGCAGTTTCGGTTCAGGGGGTTTGACTGAAGCTTTCTTT,CASSFGSGGLTEAFF
-,TRBV6-5,once,TRBJ1-1,TGTGCCAGCAGTTACGCAAAAGGGGTGGCTTTCTTT,CASSYAKGVAFF
-,TRBV19,-,TRBJ2-1,TGTGCCAGTAGTATAGCAGGAACCCGGTCTGTTGAGCAGTTCTTC,CASSIAGTRSVEQFF